The T cell receptor beta chain described here comes from a study of CD8 T cells in ankylosing spondylitis. 5'-RACE, quantitative and with molecular barcodes, yielded the TCR beta libraries. TCRdb itself ran the 5' RACE reads through MiXCR, one entry per CDR3 protein. The repertoire has around 280,000 distinct CDR3 sequences, approximately 20% of them found once; the top ten carry around 7.8%. This clonotype was seen ten or more times. Antigen: not known. Study-wide results and caveats: Reports say disease-linked clones showed up significantly more in matched ankylosing spondylitis synovial fluid. A TCR beta motif of about 8 highly homologous variants seemed to mark ankylosing spondylitis blood. Relatively rare in peripheral blood, disease-linked clones were also CD8+.

Germline CDR1 reads ENHRY; CDR2 reads SYGVKD. V gave up 3 bases and J gave up 2 bases, with 9 bases separating them. This CDR3 spans 14 amino acids. This clonotype was obtained from a male donor with ankylosing spondylitis or in good health (not recorded which). This chain links TRBV10-3 with TRBJ2-3; possibly TRBD1 for D (6 bases). The sequenced material came from blood, either unsorted or a sorted T cell fraction (not recorded which). The CDR3 region is CAISDRDNTDTQYF. In nucleotides, the CDR3 is TGTGCCATCAGTGACCGGGACAACACAGATACGCAGTATTTT.